This T cell receptor (beta chain) was sequenced during a study of T cells after yellow fever vaccination (dated 2019 in TCRdb). The study in broad terms: The SMART-Seq v4 Ultra Low Input RNA kit was used to prepare libraries from fractions with low cell numbers. To follow T-cell clones before and after both primary and booster YFV17D yellow fever vaccination, bulk TCR alpha and beta repertoires underwent longitudinal sequencing. Blood was collected at multiple timepoints before and after primary and secondary immunization, and bulk PBMC replicates and cell subsets were isolated. Two healthy male donors, one aged 18 to 30 and one aged 30 to 40 years, were included in the cohort. What the study reported, not specific to this receptor: Compared with the primary T-cell response, the secondary T-cell response was weaker but faster, peaking on day 5 rather than day 15. Because only a couple of donors were included in the study, the extent to which the findings can be generalized is limited. FACS-sorted repertoires could contain abundant contaminating clonotypes from the bulk population, so computational filtering was required. A small fraction of clonotypes appeared in both the CD4 and CD8 compartments, likely as a result of convergent recombination. After the booster, most clones that had expanded after primary vaccination were detected again (over 95% of CD4 and 88% of CD8), suggesting broad maintenance of memory.

Per the publication, the treatment or condition label means: live attenuated yellow fever vaccine strain. A standard Ficoll-Paque protocol was used to isolate PBMCs from peripheral blood. Dynabeads CD4 and CD8 positive selection kits were used to isolate the CD4 and CD8 T-cell fractions. TriZol was used to extract RNA from bulk PBMCs, from CD4 and CD8 fractions, and from dextramer-positive and dextramer-negative fractions. This clonotype occurred a few times. Its antigen is unknown. The input lacks base qualities; no much larger clone sits a single base away. TCR cDNA was synthesized by 5'RACE template switching, which introduced a universal primer site and unique molecular identifiers. cDNA synthesis was primed from both the TCR alpha and TCR beta constant segments. Libraries were amplified in two PCR steps, with sample barcodes and sequencing adapters added in the second step. Libraries were sequenced on Illumina HiSeq 2500 (2x100 bp) or NovaSeq (2x150 bp). The authors' pipeline ran thus. MIGEC was used to demultiplex reads and collapse the reads into UMI consensus sequences, and MiXCR was used for V(D)J alignment. Using edgeR on replicate PBMC samples, clonotypes were called vaccine-responding if FDR was below 0.01 and the log2 fold change was above 5 up to day 15. Each bulk clonotype received a CD4 or CD8 identity based on whether the sequenced CD4 or CD8 repertoire contained that clonotype at higher abundance. TCRdb redid the processing of the public reads, applying fastp at Q25 and MiXCR, and retained in-frame beta chains. Rows are unified per CDR3 protein, each entry keeping the most common DNA and genes. These V and J calls derive from TCRdb rather than the authors' analysis. Counted in this sample were 150,000 to 200,000 distinct CDR3 sequences; more than 5.5% of them appeared once. Clones ranked in the top ten supply approximately 2.4% of the sample.

Sequenced here: CD4+ T cells sorted from PBMCs, sampled 5 to 6 days after the first yellow fever vaccination. The receptor's source is a man aged 18 to 30 who received the YFV17D yellow fever vaccine.

The CDR3 reads as follows: CASSYSSGGPYYEQYF. The nucleotide sequence reads as follows: TGTGCCAGCAGTTACTCTAGCGGGGGGCCCTACTACGAGCAGTACTTC. The chain joins TRBV6-5 to TRBJ2-7, and 10 junctional nucleotides match TRBD2. The CDR3 spans 16 residues, from the cysteine through the phenylalanine. Only the CDR3 DNA is retained, 48 bases long and in frame from the first base. Via the germline V gene, CDR1 is MNHEY and CDR2 SVGAGI. Germline trimming: 0 bases from V, 3 bases from J; junction bases outside gene matches: 5.